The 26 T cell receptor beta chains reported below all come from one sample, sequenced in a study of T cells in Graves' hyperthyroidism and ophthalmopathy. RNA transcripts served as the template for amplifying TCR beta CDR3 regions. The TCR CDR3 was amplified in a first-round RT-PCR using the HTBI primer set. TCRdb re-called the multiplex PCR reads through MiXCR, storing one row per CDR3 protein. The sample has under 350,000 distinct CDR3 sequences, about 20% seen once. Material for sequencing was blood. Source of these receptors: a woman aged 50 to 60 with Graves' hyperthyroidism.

DNA for the CDR3: TGTGCCAGTAGTCAGACTAGCGGGATAGGTAGTGAGCAGTTCTTC. It translates to CASSQTSGIGSEQFF. The chain is built from TRBV19 and TRBJ2-1; 11 bases line up with TRBD2. The trim removed 5 bases at V and 9 bases at J, leaving 9 bases unmatched. Germline lookup yields CDR1 LNHDA and CDR2 SQIVND (reference sequence). CDR3 length: 15 residues.

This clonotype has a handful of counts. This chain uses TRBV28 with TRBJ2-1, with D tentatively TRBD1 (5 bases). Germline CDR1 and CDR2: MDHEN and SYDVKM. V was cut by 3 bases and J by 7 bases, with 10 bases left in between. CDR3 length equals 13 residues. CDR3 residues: CASSFPGWNEQFF. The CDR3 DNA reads TGTGCCAGCAGTTTCCCAGGGTGGAATGAGCAGTTCTTC. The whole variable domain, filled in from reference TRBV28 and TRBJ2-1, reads DVKVTQSSRYLVKRTGEKVFLECVQDMDHENMFWYRQDPGLGLRLIYFSYDVKMKEKGDIPEGYSVSREKKERFSLILESASTNQTSMYLCASSFPGWNEQFFGPGTRLTVL.

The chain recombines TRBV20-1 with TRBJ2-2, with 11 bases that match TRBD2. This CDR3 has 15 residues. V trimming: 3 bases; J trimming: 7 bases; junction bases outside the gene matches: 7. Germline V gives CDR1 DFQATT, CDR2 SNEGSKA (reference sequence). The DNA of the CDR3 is TGCAGTGCTAGGAATAGCGGGAGGGCCAGCGGGGAGCTGTTTTTT. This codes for CSARNSGRASGELFF.

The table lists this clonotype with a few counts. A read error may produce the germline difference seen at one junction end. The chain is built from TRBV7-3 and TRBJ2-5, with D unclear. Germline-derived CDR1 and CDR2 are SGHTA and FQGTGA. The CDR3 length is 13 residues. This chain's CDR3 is CASSTELQGTQYF. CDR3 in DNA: TGTGCCAGCAGCACTGAACTCCAAGGGACCCAGTACTTC.

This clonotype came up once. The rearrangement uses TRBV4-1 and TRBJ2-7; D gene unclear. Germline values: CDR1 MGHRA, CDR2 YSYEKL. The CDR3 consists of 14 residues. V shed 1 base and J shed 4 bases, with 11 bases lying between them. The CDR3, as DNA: TGCGCCAGCAGCCAAGTATCCGTGGAATACGAGCAGTACTTC. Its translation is CASSQVSVEYEQYF.

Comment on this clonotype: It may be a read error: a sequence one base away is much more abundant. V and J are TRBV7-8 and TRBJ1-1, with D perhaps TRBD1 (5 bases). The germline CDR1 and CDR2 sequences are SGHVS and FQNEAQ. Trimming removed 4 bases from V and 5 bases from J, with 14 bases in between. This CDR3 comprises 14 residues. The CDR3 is CASSSNEGRTEAFF. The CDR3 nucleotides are TGTGCCAGCAGCTCCAATGAGGGGAGGACTGAAGCTTTCTTT.

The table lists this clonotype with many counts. This chain's CDR3 is CAIRTGTGGVLDTQYF. The CDR3 coding sequence is TGTGCCATCAGGACCGGGACAGGGGGGGTCTTAGATACGCAGTATTTT. The chain carries TRBV10-3 and TRBJ2-3, with TRBD1 matching over 11 bases. Germline V CDR1 and CDR2: ENHRY, SYGVKD. There are 16 residues in the CDR3. Trimming at V came to 6 bases and at J to 5 bases, leaving 10 bases not matched to a gene.

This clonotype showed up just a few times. CDR3 sequence (DNA): TGTGCCAGCAGCAGGTCGACCGAAGAGACCCAGTACTTC. Translating it yields CASSRSTEETQYF. The V call is TRBV7-9, the J call TRBJ2-5, with D unclear. V lost 5 bases and J 3 bases, leaving 10 bases between the germline ends. Germline V gene lookup returns CDR1 SEHNR and CDR2 FQNEAQ (reference sequence). This CDR3 region has 13 residues.

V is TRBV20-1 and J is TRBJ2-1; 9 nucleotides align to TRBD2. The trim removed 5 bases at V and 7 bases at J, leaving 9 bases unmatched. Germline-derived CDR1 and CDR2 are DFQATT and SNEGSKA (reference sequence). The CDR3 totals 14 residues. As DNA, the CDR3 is TGCAGTGCTCGAGCGGGGGGCCTGTTTAATGAGCAGTTCTTC. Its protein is CSARAGGLFNEQFF.

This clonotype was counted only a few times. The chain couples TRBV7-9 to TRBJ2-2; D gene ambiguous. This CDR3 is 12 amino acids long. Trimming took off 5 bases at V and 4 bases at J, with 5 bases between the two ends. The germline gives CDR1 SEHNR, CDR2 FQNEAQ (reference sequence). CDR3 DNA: TGTGCCAGCAGCCCAAGCACCGGGGAGCTGTTTTTT. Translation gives CASSPSTGELFF.

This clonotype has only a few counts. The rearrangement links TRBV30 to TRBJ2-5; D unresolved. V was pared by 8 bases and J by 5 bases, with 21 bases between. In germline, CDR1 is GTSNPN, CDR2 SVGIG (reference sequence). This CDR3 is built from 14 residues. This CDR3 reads CASSISVQTETQYF. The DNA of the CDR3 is TGTGCCAGTAGTATAAGCGTTCAGACGGAGACCCAGTACTTC.

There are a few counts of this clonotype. DNA for the CDR3: TGTGCCAGCAGTTTAGGGACGCCATATGGCTACACCTTC. Amino acids: CASSLGTPYGYTF. V gene TRBV12-3 or TRBV12-4 combines with J gene TRBJ1-2; D is unclear. V shed 1 base and J shed 5 bases, with 8 bases lying between them. The CDR3 extends over 13 amino acids.

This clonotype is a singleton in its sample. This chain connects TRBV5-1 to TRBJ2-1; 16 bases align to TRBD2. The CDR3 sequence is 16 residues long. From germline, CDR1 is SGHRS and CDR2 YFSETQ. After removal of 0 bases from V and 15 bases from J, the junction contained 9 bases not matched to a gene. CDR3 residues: CASSLAPGLAGGRGFF. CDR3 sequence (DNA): TGCGCCAGCAGCTTGGCCCCGGGACTAGCGGGGGGGCGAGGGTTCTTC.

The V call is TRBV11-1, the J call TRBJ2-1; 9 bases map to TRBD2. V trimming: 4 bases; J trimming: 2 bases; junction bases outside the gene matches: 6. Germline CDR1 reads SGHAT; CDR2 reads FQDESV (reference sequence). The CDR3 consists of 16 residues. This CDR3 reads CASSSIAGVPYNEQFF. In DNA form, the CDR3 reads TGTGCCAGCAGCTCTATAGCGGGAGTTCCCTACAATGAGCAGTTCTTC. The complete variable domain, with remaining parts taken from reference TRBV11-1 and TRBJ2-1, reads EAEVAQSPRYKITEKSQAVAFWCDPISGHATLYWYRQILGQGPELLVQFQDESVVDDSQLPKDRFSAERLKGVDSTLKIQPAELGDSAMYLCASSSIAGVPYNEQFFGPGTRLTVL.

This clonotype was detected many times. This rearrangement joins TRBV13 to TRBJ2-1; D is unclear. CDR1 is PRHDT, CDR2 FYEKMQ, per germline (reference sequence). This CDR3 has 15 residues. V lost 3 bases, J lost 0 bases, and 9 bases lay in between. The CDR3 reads CASSFSESSYNEQFF. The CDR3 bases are TGTGCCAGCAGCTTTTCGGAGAGCTCCTACAATGAGCAGTTCTTC.

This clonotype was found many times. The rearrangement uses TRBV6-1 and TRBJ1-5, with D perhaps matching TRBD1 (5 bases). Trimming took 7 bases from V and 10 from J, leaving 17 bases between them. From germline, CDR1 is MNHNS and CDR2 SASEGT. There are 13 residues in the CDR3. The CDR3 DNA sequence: TGTGCCAGCAACCACCGGGACCGACGTCCCCAGCATTTT. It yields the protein CASNHRDRRPQHF.

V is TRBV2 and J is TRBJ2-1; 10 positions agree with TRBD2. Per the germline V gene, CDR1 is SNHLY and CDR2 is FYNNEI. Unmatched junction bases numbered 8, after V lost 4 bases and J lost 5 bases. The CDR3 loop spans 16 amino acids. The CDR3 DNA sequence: TGTGCCAGCAGTGCCCGTGGAGCGGGGGGGAACAATGAGCAGTTCTTC. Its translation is CASSARGAGGNNEQFF.

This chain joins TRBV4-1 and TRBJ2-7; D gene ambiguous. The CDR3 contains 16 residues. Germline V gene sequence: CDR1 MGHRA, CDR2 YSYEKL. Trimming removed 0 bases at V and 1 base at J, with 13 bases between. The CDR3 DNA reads TGCGCCAGCAGCCAAGATCGAGGATATGGGTCCTACGAGCAGTACTTC. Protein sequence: CASSQDRGYGSYEQYF.

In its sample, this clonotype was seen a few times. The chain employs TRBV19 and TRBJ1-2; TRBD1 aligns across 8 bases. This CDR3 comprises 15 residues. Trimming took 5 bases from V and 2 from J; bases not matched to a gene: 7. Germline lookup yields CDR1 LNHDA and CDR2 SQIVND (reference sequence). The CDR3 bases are TGTGCCAGTAGTGCTTGGACAGGGTCCAACTATGGCTACACCTTC. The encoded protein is CASSAWTGSNYGYTF.

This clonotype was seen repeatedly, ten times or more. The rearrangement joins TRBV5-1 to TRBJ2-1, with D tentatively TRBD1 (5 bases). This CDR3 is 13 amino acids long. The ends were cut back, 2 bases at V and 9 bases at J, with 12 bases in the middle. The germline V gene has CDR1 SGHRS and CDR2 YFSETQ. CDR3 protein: CASSFEGAGEQFF. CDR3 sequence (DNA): TGCGCCAGCAGCTTTGAAGGGGCTGGTGAGCAGTTCTTC.

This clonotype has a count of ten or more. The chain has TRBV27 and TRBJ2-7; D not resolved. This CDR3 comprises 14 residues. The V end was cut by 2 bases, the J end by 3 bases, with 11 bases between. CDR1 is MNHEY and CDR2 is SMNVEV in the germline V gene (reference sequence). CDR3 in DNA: TGTGCCAGCAGTTTAACGGCAGGAAACTACGAGCAGTACGTC. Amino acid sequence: CASSLTAGNYEQYV.

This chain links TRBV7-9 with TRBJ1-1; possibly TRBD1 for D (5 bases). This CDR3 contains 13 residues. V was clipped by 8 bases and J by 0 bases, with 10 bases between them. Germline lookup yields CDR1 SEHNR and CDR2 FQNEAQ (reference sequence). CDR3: CASQRQMNTEAFF. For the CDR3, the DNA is TGTGCCAGCCAACGACAGATGAACACTGAAGCTTTCTTT.

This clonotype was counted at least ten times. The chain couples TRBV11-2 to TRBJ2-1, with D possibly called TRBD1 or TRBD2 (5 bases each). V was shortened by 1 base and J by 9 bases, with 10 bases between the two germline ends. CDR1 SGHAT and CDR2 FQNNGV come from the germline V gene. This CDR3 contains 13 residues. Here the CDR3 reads CASSLAQGAEQFF. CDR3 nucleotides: TGTGCCAGCAGCTTAGCCCAGGGAGCTGAGCAGTTCTTC.

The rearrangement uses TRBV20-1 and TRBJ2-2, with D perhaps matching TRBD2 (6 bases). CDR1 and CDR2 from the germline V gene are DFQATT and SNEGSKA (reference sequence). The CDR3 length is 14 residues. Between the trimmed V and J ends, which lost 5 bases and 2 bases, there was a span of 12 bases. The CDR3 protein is CSASGTENTGELFF. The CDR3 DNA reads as TGCAGTGCTTCCGGGACTGAAAACACCGGGGAGCTGTTTTTT.

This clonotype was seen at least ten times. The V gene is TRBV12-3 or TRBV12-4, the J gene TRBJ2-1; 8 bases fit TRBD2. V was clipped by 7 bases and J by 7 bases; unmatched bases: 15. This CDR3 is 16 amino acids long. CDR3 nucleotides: TGTGCCAGCACCCAGGTAGCGGGGCCCCGATGGAATGAGCAGTTCTTC. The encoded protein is CASTQVAGPRWNEQFF.

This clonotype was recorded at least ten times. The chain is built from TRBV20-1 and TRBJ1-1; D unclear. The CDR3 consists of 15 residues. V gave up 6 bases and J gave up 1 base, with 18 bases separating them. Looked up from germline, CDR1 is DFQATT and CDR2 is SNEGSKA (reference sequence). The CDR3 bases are TGCAGTGCGCCGAGGCGAGGGTTCCCGAACACTGAAGCTTTCTTT. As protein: CSAPRRGFPNTEAFF.